This is a list of T cell receptor beta chains from one sample in a study of T cell repertoires in cytomegalovirus infection. TCRdb analysed the reads with MiXCR anew, one entry per CDR3 protein. The table lists 400,000 to 550,000 distinct CDR3 sequences, about 10% of them singletons. The specimen sequenced was PBMCs. The receptors originated from a human donor in good health (CMV status not recorded). Some clones in this sample may be carry-over from other donors' samples. The CDR3 runs from the conserved cysteine through the conserved F or W. Fields, in order: D gene, V gene, J gene, clone size, CDR3 protein, CDR3 DNA. A D gene is named only where the DNA matches it firmly. Not every row has a clone size; where given, it reads once, few, many or a size class.

D: NA
V: TRBV5-6
J: TRBJ1-1
size: few
CDR3: CASSPGGYTEAFF
DNA: TGTGCCAGCAGCCCCGGGGGTTACACTGAAGCTTTCTTT

D: NA
V: TRBV5-4
J: TRBJ1-6
size: many
CDR3: CASSLGGHNSPLHF
DNA: TGTGCCAGCAGCTTGGGGGGGCATAATTCACCCCTCCACTTT

D: NA
V: TRBV25-1
J: TRBJ2-7
size: few
CDR3: CASSEARNYEQYF
DNA: TGTGCCAGCAGTGAGGCAAGAAACTACGAGCAGTACTTC

D: NA
V: TRBV11-2
J: TRBJ1-6
size: many
CDR3: CASSLGGNSPLHF
DNA: TGTGCCAGCAGCTTAGGGGGGAATTCACCCCTCCACTTT

D: TRBD2
V: TRBV7-2
J: TRBJ2-3
size: NA
CDR3: CASSSWTSGTDTQYF
DNA: TGTGCCAGCAGCTCTTGGACTAGCGGGACAGATACGCAGTATTTT

D: TRBD2
V: TRBV7-6
J: TRBJ2-1
size: many
CDR3: CASSAPKASGRASYNEQFF
DNA: TGTGCCAGCAGCGCCCCGAAGGCTAGCGGGAGAGCGTCCTACAATGAGCAGTTCTTC

D: TRBD2
V: TRBV20-1
J: TRBJ2-7
size: NA
CDR3: CSASRTSANHEQYF
DNA: TGCAGTGCTAGTCGGACTAGCGCGAACCACGAGCAGTACTTC

D: NA
V: TRBV20-1
J: TRBJ1-1
size: many
CDR3: CSARGYIRPNTEAFF
DNA: TGCAGTGCTAGGGGGTACATTCGGCCGAACACTGAAGCTTTCTTT

D: NA
V: TRBV7-6
J: TRBJ2-7
size: many
CDR3: CASSIGTSYEQYF
DNA: TGTGCCAGCAGCATAGGTACCAGCTACGAGCAGTACTTC

D: TRBD2
V: TRBV6-1
J: TRBJ2-7
size: many
CDR3: CASSALAGSPSYEQYF
DNA: TGTGCCAGCAGTGCCCTAGCGGGTTCCCCCTCCTACGAGCAGTACTTC

D: NA
V: TRBV6-1
J: TRBJ1-5
size: many
CDR3: CASSEAVGNQPQHF
DNA: TGTGCCAGCAGTGAAGCGGTGGGCAATCAGCCCCAGCATTTT

D: TRBD2
V: TRBV12-3/TRBV12-4
J: TRBJ2-7
size: many
CDR3: CASSLTSVPPEQYF
DNA: TGTGCCAGCAGCTTGACTAGCGTTCCTCCCGAGCAGTACTTC

D: NA
V: TRBV19
J: TRBJ2-7
size: many
CDR3: CASSIGGSGGYEQYF
DNA: TGTGCCAGTAGTATAGGAGGCAGCGGAGGGTACGAGCAGTACTTC

D: TRBD1
V: TRBV9
J: TRBJ1-1
size: few
CDR3: CASSVAGQGFTEAFF
DNA: TGTGCCAGCAGCGTAGCGGGACAGGGCTTCACTGAAGCTTTCTTT

D: TRBD1
V: TRBV6-5
J: TRBJ2-7
size: many
CDR3: CASRETGEYEQYF
DNA: TGTGCCAGCAGGGAGACAGGGGAGTACGAGCAGTACTTC

D: TRBD2
V: TRBV12-3/TRBV12-4
J: TRBJ2-5
size: many
CDR3: CASSLGWSSGLQETQYF
DNA: TGTGCCAGCAGTTTAGGGTGGTCTAGCGGCTTGCAAGAGACCCAGTACTTC

D: NA
V: TRBV19
J: TRBJ2-7
size: many
CDR3: CASSWDVGSYEQYF
DNA: TGTGCCAGTAGTTGGGACGTAGGCTCCTACGAGCAGTACTTC

D: TRBD2
V: TRBV6-6
J: TRBJ2-1
size: many
CDR3: CASSYSFSLLQRGDWNEQFF
DNA: TGTGCCAGCAGTTACTCCTTCTCTCTCCTCCAGCGGGGGGACTGGAATGAGCAGTTCTTC

D: NA
V: TRBV5-5
J: TRBJ1-6
size: many
CDR3: CASRVGQPNSPLHF
DNA: TGTGCCAGCAGGGTGGGGCAGCCTAATTCACCCCTCCACTTT

D: NA
V: TRBV20-1
J: TRBJ1-1
size: NA
CDR3: CSASARLNTEAFF
DNA: TGCAGTGCTAGTGCCAGATTGAACACTGAAGCTTTCTTT

D: NA
V: TRBV7-9
J: TRBJ2-7
size: many
CDR3: CASSYLYEQYF
DNA: TGTGCCAGCAGCTACCTCTACGAGCAGTACTTC

D: NA
V: TRBV24-1
J: TRBJ2-3
size: many
CDR3: CATSDATRSTDTQYF
DNA: TGTGCCACCAGTGATGCGACTAGGTCCACAGATACGCAGTATTTT

D: NA
V: TRBV7-3
J: TRBJ1-5
size: NA
CDR3: CASPPTHGGNQPQHF
DNA: TGTGCCAGCCCTCCTACCCACGGGGGCAATCAGCCCCAGCATTTT

D: NA
V: TRBV29-1
J: TRBJ2-1
size: few
CDR3: CSVERRDTASYNEQFF
DNA: TGCAGCGTGGAGCGCCGCGACACCGCCTCCTACAATGAGCAGTTCTTC

D: TRBD2
V: TRBV20-1
J: TRBJ2-1
size: few
CDR3: CSAPASGEGYNEQFF
DNA: TGCAGTGCCCCCGCCAGCGGGGAGGGATACAATGAGCAGTTCTTC

D: NA
V: TRBV6-2/TRBV6-3
J: TRBJ1-3
size: NA
CDR3: CASSSGGASGNTIYF
DNA: TGTGCCAGCAGTTCGGGGGGGGCCTCTGGAAACACCATATATTTT

D: TRBD2
V: TRBV7-9
J: TRBJ2-1
size: few
CDR3: CASSYGLAGANEQFF
DNA: TGTGCCAGCAGCTACGGACTAGCGGGAGCAAATGAGCAGTTCTTC